This T cell receptor beta chain was identified in a study of shared clonotypes between healthy human individuals. The ends were cut back, 3 bases at V and 3 bases at J, with 14 bases in the middle. CDR3 length: 14 amino acids. Germline values: CDR1 GTSNPN, CDR2 SVGIG (reference sequence). Turning to this clone: Antigen: not known.

The protocol was immunoSEQ multiplex PCR, while the TCRdb copy is restricted to in-frame clones and leaves out a portion. This sample has millions of clones, with around 94% found just once. Notes on the study in general: A reduction in generation probabilities was seen for non-shared clonotypes relative to those shared by all four donors. An expected dependence of interdonor clonotype sharing on sequencing depth was noted.

Both subsets, CD45RA+ naive and CD45RA-negative memory, were split from the CD4+ cells. The chain recombines TRBV30 with TRBJ1-1; maybe TRBD1 (6 bases). Source material: naive CD4+ T cells sorted from blood. Sample subset: CD45RA+ positively selected. This receptor was taken from a man aged 18-30 years in good health. The CDR3 nucleotides are TGTGCCTGGAGCCATGCCAGGGGCCACACTGAAGCTTTCTTT. Translated, it gives CAWSHARGHTEAFF.